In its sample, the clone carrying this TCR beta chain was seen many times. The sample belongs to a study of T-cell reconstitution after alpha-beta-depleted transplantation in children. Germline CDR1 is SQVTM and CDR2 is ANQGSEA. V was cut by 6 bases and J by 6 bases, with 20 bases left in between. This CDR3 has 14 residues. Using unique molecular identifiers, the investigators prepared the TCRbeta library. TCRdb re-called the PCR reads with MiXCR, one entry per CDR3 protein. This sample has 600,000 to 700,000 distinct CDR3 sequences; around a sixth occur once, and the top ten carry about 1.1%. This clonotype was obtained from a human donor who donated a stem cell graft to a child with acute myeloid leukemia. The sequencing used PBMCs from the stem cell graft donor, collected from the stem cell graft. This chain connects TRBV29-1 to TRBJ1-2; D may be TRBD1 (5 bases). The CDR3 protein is CSVVLQAAPDGYTF. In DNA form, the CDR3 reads TGCAGCGTCGTATTACAGGCCGCCCCGGATGGCTACACCTTC.